This TCR beta chain emerged from a study of cytomegalovirus exposure and HLA in healthy donors. The study, taken as a whole, reports: The tendency of first-cohort TCR clusters to co-occur in the 120 validation repertoires was identified by a subsequent analysis.

Method: immunoSEQ multiplex PCR; TCRdb's copy keeps in-frame clones and lacks some. In the table there are 240,000 or so clones, 70% to 90% of which are singletons. Comment on this clone: Antigen specificity is unknown.

CDR1 and CDR2 from the germline V gene are GTSNPN and SVGIG (reference sequence). The V end was cut by 5 bases, the J end by 3 bases, with 13 bases between. This CDR3 comprises 13 residues. The sequence was obtained from a woman in her twenties or thirties in good health and CMV-seropositive. This sequence joins TRBV30 and TRBJ1-1; TRBD1 might be the D (5 bases). The source material was PBMCs. This CDR3 is CAWAGGIDTEAFF. The CDR3, as DNA: TGTGCCTGGGCCGGGGGGATAGACACTGAAGCTTTCTTT.